This TCR beta chain was sequenced for a study of identical twins (dated by TCRdb to the mid-2010s). With regard to the full study: TCR alpha and beta repertoires from monozygotic twins, unrelated adults of various ages and cord blood were deep-sequenced to test whether fetal clonotypes persist. To rule out contamination, replicate twin experiments were performed at different times with different library preparation protocols.

Inclusive of the bounding cysteine and phenylalanine, the CDR3 is 13 residues long. Kept here is only the CDR3 DNA, which spans 39 bases and is read in frame from base 1. Based on the germline V gene (reference sequence), the CDR1 and CDR2 sequences are LGHDT and YNNKEL. The germline ends are 14 bases apart after V is trimmed by 6 bases and J by 11 bases. General study outcomes and caveats: A weaker excess of twin sharing was found in beta out-of-frame sequences because the signal-to-noise ratio was lowered by fewer shared sequences. Fewer insertions were carried by abundant cord blood beta clonotypes, a similar but weaker trend appeared in young adult naive repertoires, and no such trend appeared in memory repertoires. Zero-insertion analyses could be partly confounded by invariant T cells such as MAIT and iNKT, although diverse VJ usage argued against such confounding for most clonotypes. Because the same donors could not be followed over many years, conclusions were based on cross-sectional statistical analysis. Compared with coincidental sharing between unrelated individuals, out-of-frame TCR alpha sequences shared between twins showed an excess of sequences with low generation probability. Out-of-frame TCR alpha sharing in monozygotic twins was systematically underestimated by recombination models, whereas sharing between unrelated individuals was in agreement with the recombination models.

About this clonotype itself: The specificity of this receptor is unknown. Nothing much larger sits one base from this clone, and base qualities are not available.

Every donor in the study was a healthy Caucasian. Library preparation used 5' RACE. Data came from an Illumina HiSeq 2000. A universal primer binding site was added through template switching, and the final cDNA carried a unique molecular identifier so that TCR cDNA molecules could be counted accurately. First-strand cDNA for TCR alpha and beta chains was synthesized from specific primers in the conserved constant-segment region. To control for contamination, every cDNA library carried two barcodes: a SMART-Mk sample barcode plus Illumina barcodes. TruSeq adapter sequences and Illumina sample barcodes were added in two successive PCR steps. The TCR alpha and beta cDNA libraries were sequenced on the Illumina HiSeq platform using custom primers. In the authors' own workflow: MiGEC processed the raw reads to extract unique molecular identifiers, while MiXCR was used to determine the CDR3 positions. Recombination models were inferred per individual with the repgenHMM and IGoR tools using an EM algorithm. Shared clonotype analysis was performed with the tcR package in R, normalizing sharing by the product of cloneset sizes. To study raw recombination without the effects of thymic and clonal selection, out-of-frame nonproductive sequences were analyzed. In-frame beta chains were kept once TCRdb had trimmed the public reads at Q25 with fastp and called clones with MiXCR. For every CDR3 protein sequence, its rows merge into one entry that carries the most common genes and DNA. In this record, the V and J calls reflect TCRdb's handling and not the investigators' own analysis. The sample includes around 1.7 million distinct CDR3 sequences, with 32% observed a single time. The ten largest clonotypes hold roughly 0.3% of the sample.

The chain joins TRBV3-1 to TRBJ2-6; the D gene is perhaps TRBD2, on 5 matching bases. Specimen: cord blood. This receptor was identified in a newborn girl in good health. The CDR3 reads as follows: CASRNGGADVLTF. The DNA is as follows: TGTGCCAGCAGGAATGGAGGAGCCGACGTCCTGACTTTC.